This entry features one T cell receptor beta chain sequence. Its antigen is not identified. The entry originates in a study of T cells in localized non-small cell lung cancer. Here immunoSEQ multiplex PCR was the method, and the copy in TCRdb shows in-frame clones only, minus some. The repertoire holds about 2,700 clones, around 25% seen once, with roughly a sixth in the top ten. General study results and limits: Longer overall survival was associated with a higher density of T cells in the blood.

This CDR3 has 16 amino acids. Per the germline V gene, CDR1 is KGHSH and CDR2 is LQKENI. Trimming removed 1 base at V and 4 bases at J, with 16 bases between. This specimen was lung tumor tissue, taken before any cancer treatment. The receptor was isolated from an older male donor with stage I lung adenocarcinoma. V is TRBV18 and J is TRBJ2-5; a weak D match, TRBD2 (5 bases). The CDR3 spells CASSPRTGGFGETQYF. CDR3 nucleotides: TGTGCCAGCTCACCACGGACTGGCGGGTTCGGAGAGACCCAGTACTTC.